This T cell receptor (beta chain) was sequenced for a study of human T cells and chemical hapten exposure. TCRdb used MiXCR to reprocess the RACE reads, holding one entry per CDR3 protein. The sample has about 340,000 distinct CDR3 sequences, 5.5% to 8% seen once. This clonotype showed up many times. This sample's time point: patch test 1, 2 weeks after DPC sensitization. Treatment indicated: therapeutic diphenylcyclopropenone sensitization with weekly scalp DPC. The CDR3 extends over 14 amino acids. The germline V and J ends were trimmed by 1 base and 4 bases, with 11 bases remaining between them. Germline values: CDR1 SGHTA, CDR2 FQGNSA.

The TCR originated in a woman aged 18-35 years with alopecia areata. Some clones in this sample may be carry-over from other donors' samples. The input for sequencing was whole blood, taken in connection with sensitization to the hapten diphenylcyclopropenone (DPC). This chain joins TRBV7-2 and TRBJ2-7, with D perhaps TRBD1 or TRBD2 (6 bases each). The CDR3 bases are TGTGCCAGCAGCTTAGGCAAAGGGGGGTACGAGCAGTACTTC. Translating gives CASSLGKGGYEQYF.